There are a few counts of the clone carrying this T cell receptor beta chain. Its antigen is unidentified. Profiling relied on immunoSEQ multiplex PCR, and the TCRdb table lists in-frame clones only, not all of them. The profile shows 100,000 to 150,000 clones, about 93% of them singletons. The data originate from a study of T cell responses to AZD1222 COVID-19 vaccine. Notes on the study in general: Increases in Spike-specific TCR breadth and depth were seen after two AZD1222 doses. The number of AZD1222 recipients seropositive at baseline was only five or six.

This CDR3 is 11 amino acids long. V lost 7 bases, J lost 9 bases, and 10 bases lay in between. Germline V CDR1 and CDR2: ENHRY, SYGVKD. The clonotype comes from an adult who received the AZD1222 COVID-19 vaccine. The sequencing used peripheral blood, collected 28 days after the second AZD1222 dose. This sequence joins TRBV10-3 and TRBJ2-1; D remains unclear. The CDR3 protein is CAINADGEQFF. Here the CDR3 DNA reads TGTGCCATCAACGCAGATGGTGAGCAGTTCTTC.